This is a list of T cell receptor beta chains from one sample in a study of cytomegalovirus exposure and HLA in healthy donors. Sequencing was performed with immunoSEQ multiplex PCR; in TCRdb, only in-frame clones are kept and a portion is missing. The sample carries under 200,000 clones, 70% to 85% recorded once. The sample comprised PBMCs. These receptors all stem from a woman in her 30s in good health and CMV-seropositive. The CDR3 runs from the conserved cysteine through the conserved F or W. D genes are given only for firm matches. Expanded clones get a size class; other rows say once, few or many, or leave the size out.

TRBD1,TRBV7-6,NA,TRBJ2-3,TGTGCCAGCAGCTTAGGCCCAGGGGGAAGCACAGATACGCAGTATTTT,CASSLGPGGSTDTQYF
TRBD1,TRBV7-9,NA,TRBJ2-7,TGTTCCAGCAGCTCCACCTTAGGGACAGGGGGTTCCTACGAGCAGTACTTC,CSSSSTLGTGGSYEQYF
NA,TRBV2,NA,TRBJ1-2,TGTGCCAGCAGTGTGACAGTACCCTATGGCTACACCTTC,CASSVTVPYGYTF
NA,TRBV18,NA,TRBJ1-5,TGTGCCAGCTCACCTTATCTGTCGGAAGACAGGCAGAATCAGCCCCAGCATTTT,CASSPYLSEDRQNQPQHF
TRBD1,TRBV6-1,NA,TRBJ2-1,TGTGCCAGCAGTGATCCGGGACAGGGGGCCGTCAATGAGCAGTTCTTC,CASSDPGQGAVNEQFF
TRBD2,TRBV11-3,NA,TRBJ2-1,TGTGCCAGCAGCCTATCGGCTAGCGGGAGGGGGAGCTCCTACAATGAGCAGTTCTTC,CASSLSASGRGSSYNEQFF
TRBD1,TRBV5-1,few,TRBJ2-7,TGCGCCAGCGTGGGACAGGGGGCCTACGAGCAGTACTTC,CASVGQGAYEQYF
TRBD1,TRBV11-2,NA,TRBJ1-2,TGTGCCAGCAGCTTAATTGGGACAGGGGATTATGGCTACACCTTC,CASSLIGTGDYGYTF
TRBD2,TRBV7-6,few,TRBJ2-2,TGTGCCAGCAGCTTAAGGTTGGGGACTAGCGGGGGGGCCGCGAACACCGGGGAGCTGTTTTTT,CASSLRLGTSGGAANTGELFF
NA,TRBV27,NA,TRBJ2-7,TGTGCCAGCAGTTTGCCGGGACACGTTTACGAGCAGTACTTC,CASSLPGHVYEQYF
TRBD2,TRBV7-2,NA,TRBJ2-7,TGTGCCAGCAGCTCCAGTAGCGGGAGCTACGAGCAGTACTTC,CASSSSSGSYEQYF
NA,TRBV7-9,NA,TRBJ2-7,TGTGCCAGCAGCTTAGCGACAGTCACCTACGAGCAGTACTTC,CASSLATVTYEQYF
NA,TRBV5-6,once,TRBJ2-5,TGTGCCAGCAGCTTAGAGGAGACCCAGTACTTC,CASSLEETQYF
TRBD2,TRBV2,NA,TRBJ2-1,TGTGCCAGCGGGAGACTAGCGGGAGGGGATGAGCAGTTCTTC,CASGRLAGGDEQFF
NA,TRBV5-6,few,TRBJ1-4,TGTGCCAGCAGCAAAGGATTGGTTGGAGAGGAGAAACTGTTTTTT,CASSKGLVGEEKLFF
NA,TRBV4-3,NA,TRBJ1-2,TGCGCCAGCAGCCAAGGGGTTTCCAGTGAACAGGGCTACACCTTC,CASSQGVSSEQGYTF
TRBD2,TRBV10-3,few,TRBJ2-1,TGTGCCATCAGTGATGGTGGGAGCGGGAGGTCCCCAAGGTACAATGAGCAGTTCTTC,CAISDGGSGRSPRYNEQFF
TRBD2,TRBV4-3,NA,TRBJ2-1,TGCGCCAGCAGCCAGGTAGCGGGGAGCTCCTACAATGAGCAGTTCTTC,CASSQVAGSSYNEQFF
NA,TRBV7-6,NA,TRBJ2-7,TGTGCCAGCAGCTTAGAGGCGGCGCAGGGGCAAGGTGGCGAGCAGTACTTC,CASSLEAAQGQGGEQYF
NA,TRBV11-3,NA,TRBJ1-1,TGTGCCAGCAGCTTCGGGGGATCCCGGAACACTGAAGCTTTCTTT,CASSFGGSRNTEAFF
TRBD2,TRBV7-6,NA,TRBJ2-2,TGTGCCAGTTTCCGGGGGGTGAACACCGGGGAGCTGTTTTTT,CASFRGVNTGELFF
TRBD1,TRBV2,few,TRBJ2-1,TGTGCCAGCCAGGGACAGGGTCCCTACAATGAGCAGTTCTTC,CASQGQGPYNEQFF
NA,TRBV18,NA,TRBJ1-1,TGTGCCAGCTCGCCTAGGTACGGGGGGGACACTGAAGCTTTCTTT,CASSPRYGGDTEAFF
TRBD1,TRBV4-1,NA,TRBJ1-2,TGCGCCAGCAGCCAAGATCAGGGGACAGGAATATATGGCTACACCTTC,CASSQDQGTGIYGYTF
NA,TRBV5-1,NA,TRBJ2-7,TGCGCCAGCAGGCCCCCCGGGGGAATGAGGGAGCAGTACTTC,CASRPPGGMREQYF
NA,TRBV5-6,once,TRBJ2-7,TGTGCCAGCAGCCATACGTTACCAGGGGTCGAGCAGTACTTC,CASSHTLPGVEQYF
NA,TRBV5-4,NA,TRBJ1-5,TGTGCCAGCAGCATCGGGGGAAACCAGCCCCAGCATTTT,CASSIGGNQPQHF
NA,TRBV5-6,NA,TRBJ2-3,TGTGCCAGCAGCTTGGTCCAGAGCGCTAGCACAGATACGCAGTATTTT,CASSLVQSASTDTQYF
NA,TRBV5-6,few,TRBJ1-2,TGTGCCAGCAGCTTTGAGGGCGGTGAGCACTATGGCTACACCTTC,CASSFEGGEHYGYTF
TRBD1,TRBV6-1,few,TRBJ2-3,TGTGCCAGCAGCCGAGGGGGCCAGGTCACAGATACGCAGTATTTT,CASSRGGQVTDTQYF
TRBD1,TRBV5-1,NA,TRBJ1-2,TGCGCCAGCAGCTTTTATGACAGGGGACAAGGCTACACCTTC,CASSFYDRGQGYTF
TRBD1,TRBV19,NA,TRBJ1-5,TGTGCCAGTAGTGGACAGGGGGCGAGGGATCAGCCCCAGCATTTT,CASSGQGARDQPQHF
NA,TRBV11-2,once,TRBJ2-7,TGTGCCAGCAGCTTGGGTTCGGGGGGCCCATACGAGCAGTACTTC,CASSLGSGGPYEQYF
NA,TRBV11-2,few,TRBJ2-7,TGTGCCAGCAGCTTAGGGGCGTACGAGCAGTACTTC,CASSLGAYEQYF
TRBD2,TRBV5-1,NA,TRBJ2-3,TGCGCCAGCAGCTTGGGGATAGCGGGGATCACAGATACGCAGTATTTT,CASSLGIAGITDTQYF
NA,TRBV20-1,once,TRBJ1-2,TGCAGTGCTAGACAAAACTATGGCTACACCTTC,CSARQNYGYTF
TRBD2,TRBV15,NA,TRBJ2-5,TGTGCCACCAGCCCGGGGGGAGAGACCCAGTACTTC,CATSPGGETQYF
TRBD1,TRBV12-5,NA,TRBJ2-1,TGTGCTAGTGGTTCAGGGACAGGGTTTATTATATACCCCAATGAGCAGTTCTTC,CASGSGTGFIIYPNEQFF
TRBD1,TRBV9,NA,TRBJ1-1,TGTGCCAGCAGCGCGAATCCAGGGGGGAGTACTGAAGCTTTCTTT,CASSANPGGSTEAFF